This T cell receptor beta chain was sequenced during a study of T cells in tuberculosis. Looking at the study overall: A South African cohort included IGRA-negative adolescents, latently infected IGRA-positive adolescents and adults with active tuberculosis.

Findings and limits, study-wide: Active tuberculosis alpha repertoires lay closer to GMM-specific TCRs than controls'.

The germline V gene encodes CDR1 MGHRA and CDR2 YSYEKL. This CDR3 is 18 amino acids long. V gave up 4 bases and J gave up 0 bases, with 19 bases separating them. Sequencing was performed with immunoSEQ multiplex PCR; in TCRdb, only in-frame clones are kept and a portion is missing. Among over 30,000 clones listed, around 92% were seen once. Note on this clone: The antigen is undetermined.

The material sequenced was PBMCs. This TCR was sampled from a donor aged 5-35 years with latent tuberculosis or without tuberculosis infection. Some clones in this sample may be carry-over from other donors' samples. The chain uses TRBV4-1 and TRBJ2-1; tentative D call: TRBD1 (5 bases). The CDR3 DNA reads as TGCGCCAGCAGCCCCCAATCTCCAAAACAGGTCTCCTACAATGAGCAGTTCTTC. It is translated as CASSPQSPKQVSYNEQFF.